This T cell receptor beta chain was recovered during a study of blood T cell repertoires in COVID-19. CDR1 MGHRA and CDR2 YSYEKL come from the germline V gene. The CDR3 totals 14 residues. V shed 0 bases and J shed 2 bases, with 7 bases lying between them. Libraries were prepared by immunoSEQ multiplex PCR; TCRdb keeps only in-frame clonotypes and omits some of them. This table holds under 450,000 clones, 88% found once. Regarding this clone: The same CDR3 arises from other DNA sequences in this sample as well.

Sequencing was done on a sample of peripheral blood. This sequence originates from a woman aged 45-60 years with COVID-19, enrolled during active disease. V and J are TRBV4-1 and TRBJ1-2; D remains unclear. The DNA of the CDR3 is TGCGCCAGCAGCCAAGATGAGGGAAACTATGGCTACACCTTC. It encodes CASSQDEGNYGYTF.